One sample yielded the 14 T cell receptor beta chains listed below, sequenced in a study of memory CD4+ T cells and cytomegalovirus serostatus (dated by TCRdb to between 2017 and 2020). Single viable CD3+CD4+CD8-CD45RO+ cells were sorted as memory CD4+ T cells on a FACSAria II. Library preparation employed the immunoSEQ multiplex PCR assay. Held by TCRdb, this immuneACCESS table contains in-frame sequences only and omits some clones. Under half of the omission traces to an unresolved V gene where checked; the cause of the rest is unknown. Here the sample has roughly 60,000 clones; more than 70% occur a single time. About 1% of the sample lies in the top ten. The specimen was memory CD4+ T cells from blood. Every receptor here comes from an adult in good health and CMV-seronegative.

The gene calls are TRBV18 and TRBJ2-5; tentatively, D is TRBD1 (5 bases). This CDR3 comprises 17 residues. V lost 2 bases, J lost 4 bases, and 20 bases lay in between. CDR1 and CDR2 (germline): KGHSH, LQKENI. The CDR3 region is CASSPALRTRAPETQYF. Written as DNA, the CDR3 is TGTGCCAGCTCACCAGCGTTAAGGACACGGGCCCCAGAGACCCAGTACTTC.

The V call is TRBV7-3, the J call TRBJ2-7; TRBD2 is a possible D gene (5 bases). The CDR3 runs 17 residues. The germline V gene encodes CDR1 SGHTA and CDR2 FQGTGA. V lost 0 bases, J lost 6 bases, and 21 bases lay in between. CDR3 bases: TGTGCCAGCAGCTTAACGGGGAGTGGTAAGGGTAAGGGCGAGCAGTACTTC. This translates into CASSLTGSGKGKGEQYF.

The V call is TRBV5-4, the J call TRBJ1-4; possibly TRBD1 for D (5 bases). V was clipped by 0 bases and J by 6 bases, with 9 bases between them. The length of the CDR3 is 14 residues. The germline V gene encodes CDR1 SGHNT and CDR2 YYREEE (reference sequence). CDR3 sequence: CASSLAGGDEKLFF. CDR3 nucleotides: TGTGCCAGCAGCTTGGCGGGGGGTGATGAAAAACTGTTTTTT.

The chain has TRBV14 and TRBJ2-6; the match to TRBD1 covers 9 bases. V trimming: 1 base; J trimming: 2 bases; junction bases outside the gene matches: 3. Looked up from germline, CDR1 is SGHDN and CDR2 is FVKESK. This CDR3 spans 17 amino acids. The CDR3 DNA follows: TGTGCCAGCAGCCAAGGATGGACAGGGGCTGGGGCCAACGTCCTGACTTTC. It is translated as CASSQGWTGAGANVLTF.

The rearrangement joins TRBV25-1 to TRBJ2-3, with D possibly being TRBD1 (5 bases). The germline V and J ends were trimmed by 4 bases and 2 bases, with 10 bases remaining between them. This CDR3 has 14 residues. CDR1 MGHDK and CDR2 SYGVNS come from the germline V gene. The DNA for the CDR3 is TGTGCCAGCAGTGGGACACCTAACACAGATACGCAGTATTTT. Translated: CASSGTPNTDTQYF.

The chain uses TRBV7-2 and TRBJ2-5, with D hard to call. V was shortened by 4 bases and J by 4 bases, with 10 bases between the two germline ends. CDR1 is SGHTA and CDR2 is FQGNSA in the germline V gene. The CDR3 has 13 residues. CDR3 DNA: TGTGCCAGCAGCTCCCACAGCGTAGAGACCCAGTACTTC. This codes for CASSSHSVETQYF.

The rearrangement uses TRBV15 and TRBJ2-1, with 7 bases matching TRBD2. J gave up 2 bases and V 8 bases, and 6 bases lay outside the gene matches. Germline V gene lookup returns CDR1 LNHNV and CDR2 YYDKDF (reference sequence). The CDR3 has 14 amino acids. This CDR3 reads CATGRELAYNEQFF. The CDR3 DNA is TGTGCCACCGGGCGGGAGTTAGCCTACAATGAGCAGTTCTTC.

J is TRBJ1-3 and V is TRBV6-1; D gene ambiguous. V was pared by 1 base and J by 0 bases, with 13 bases between. Germline V gene sequence: CDR1 MNHNS, CDR2 SASEGT. This CDR3 region has 17 residues. CDR3: CASSEVGRRYSGNTIYF. DNA of the CDR3: TGTGCCAGCAGTGAAGTGGGCAGACGCTACTCTGGAAACACCATATATTTT.

V usage is TRBV7-2 and J usage is TRBJ2-7, with TRBD2 matching 9 bases. Per the germline V gene, CDR1 is SGHTA and CDR2 is FQGNSA. V dropped 1 base and J dropped 3; count of bases not matched to a gene: 4. The CDR3 has 15 residues. CDR3 protein: CASSLGTSAGYEQYF. Here the CDR3 DNA reads TGTGCCAGCAGCTTAGGGACTAGCGCTGGCTACGAGCAGTACTTC. The full variable domain, with the rest looked up from reference TRBV7-2 and TRBJ2-7, is GAGVSQSPSNKVTEKGKDVELRCDPISGHTALYWYRQSLGQGLEFLIYFQGNSAPDKSGLPSDRFSAERTGGSVSTLTIQRTQQEDSAVYLCASSLGTSAGYEQYFGPGTRLTVT.

As regards this clone: This sequence may be a read error, since a much larger clone differs from it by one base. Distinct nucleotide sequences in the sample also encode this CDR3. This rearrangement joins TRBV5-4 to TRBJ1-5; D is unclear. The CDR3 has 13 residues. The V end was cut by 0 bases, the J end by 3 bases, with 4 bases between. Germline loops: CDR1 SGHNT, CDR2 YYREEE (reference sequence). The CDR3 sequence: CASSLDPNQPQHF. The DNA for the CDR3 is TGTGCCAGCAGCTTGGATCCCAATCAGCCCCAGCATTTT.

The genes are TRBV7-9 and TRBJ1-2; D is perhaps TRBD1 (6 bases). V lost 5 bases and J lost 4, with 11 bases in between. The CDR3 sequence is 13 residues long. Per germline, CDR1 SEHNR and CDR2 FQNEAQ (reference sequence). In nucleotides, the CDR3 is TGTGCCAGCAGCCTTGGACAGATCTATGGCTACACCTTC. Its translation: CASSLGQIYGYTF.

The chain has TRBV4-3 and TRBJ2-1; D is ambiguous. V was pared by 6 bases and J by 5 bases, with 14 bases between. This CDR3 spans 14 amino acids. From germline, CDR1 is LGHNA and CDR2 YSLEER. CDR3 sequence: CASRGDVGNNEQFF. As DNA, the CDR3 is TGCGCCAGCAGGGGCGACGTTGGTAACAATGAGCAGTTCTTC.

The V and J genes are TRBV7-9 and TRBJ1-2; TRBD1 might be the D (5 bases). V was cut by 1 base and J by 8 bases, with 20 bases left in between. The CDR3 contains 16 residues. Germline V gene sequence: CDR1 SEHNR, CDR2 FQNEAQ (reference sequence). The CDR3 DNA sequence: TGTGCCAGCAGCTTAGTGGGGGGTACGGACCCCGCGGGCTACACCTTC. This gives the protein CASSLVGGTDPAGYTF.

The CDR3 here is CGTGARNQPQHF. As DNA, the CDR3 is TGTGGTACAGGGGCGCGCAATCAGCCCCAGCATTTT. The chain carries TRBV10-3 and TRBJ1-5; 7 bases agree with TRBD1. Germline V gene sequence: CDR1 ENHRY, CDR2 SYGVKD. The CDR3 extends over 12 amino acids.